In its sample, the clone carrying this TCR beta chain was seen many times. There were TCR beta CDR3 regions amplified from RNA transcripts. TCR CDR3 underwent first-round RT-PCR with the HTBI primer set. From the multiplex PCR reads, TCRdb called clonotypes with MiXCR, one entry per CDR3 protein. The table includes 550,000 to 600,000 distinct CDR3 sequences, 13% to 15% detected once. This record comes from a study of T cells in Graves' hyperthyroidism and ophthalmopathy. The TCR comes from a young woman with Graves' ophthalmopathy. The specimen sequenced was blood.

The CDR3 nucleotides are TGCGCCAGCAGCCCCTACAGGGCCGAAGGGGAAAAACTGTTTTTT. Encoded protein: CASSPYRAEGEKLFF. The genes are TRBV5-1 and TRBJ1-4; D might be TRBD1 (6 bases). Trimming shortened V by 4 bases and J by 8 bases, and 18 bases separated the two germline ends. Germline V CDR1 and CDR2: SGHRS, YFSETQ. The CDR3 totals 15 residues. The entire variable domain, with the rest obtained from reference TRBV5-1 and TRBJ1-4, is as follows: KAGVTQTPRYLIKTRGQQVTLSCSPISGHRSVSWYQQTPGQGLQFLFEYFSETQRNKGNFPGRFSGRQFSNSRSEMNVSTLELGDSALYLCASSPYRAEGEKLFFGSGTQLSVL.